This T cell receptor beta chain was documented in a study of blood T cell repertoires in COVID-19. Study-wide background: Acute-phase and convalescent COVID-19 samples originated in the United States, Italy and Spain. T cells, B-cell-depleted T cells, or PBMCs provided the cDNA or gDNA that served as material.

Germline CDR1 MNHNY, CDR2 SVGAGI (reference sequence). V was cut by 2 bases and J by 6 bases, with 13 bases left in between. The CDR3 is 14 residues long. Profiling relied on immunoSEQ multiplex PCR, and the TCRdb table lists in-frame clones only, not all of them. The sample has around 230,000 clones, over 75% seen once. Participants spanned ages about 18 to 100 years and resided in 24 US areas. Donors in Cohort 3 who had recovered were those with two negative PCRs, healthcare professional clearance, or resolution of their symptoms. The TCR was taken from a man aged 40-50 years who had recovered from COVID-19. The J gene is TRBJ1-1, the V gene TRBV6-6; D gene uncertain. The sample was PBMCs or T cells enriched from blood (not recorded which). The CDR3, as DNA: TGTGCCAGCAGTTACAGTCGCGGGCCCGCTGAAGCTTTCTTT. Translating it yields CASSYSRGPAEAFF.